This T cell receptor (beta chain) was sequenced for a study of CD8 T cells in Susac syndrome. Study results and limitations: The study recognized that the number of individuals in its TCR sequencing and HLA analysis was relatively small.

A word on this clonotype: Its target is unknown.

A quantity of about 0.5 to 1 ug RNA underwent reverse transcription using random hexamers. TCRdb called the immunoSEQ multiplex PCR reads again in MiXCR, with one record for every CDR3 protein. The profile shows a few hundred thousand distinct CDR3 sequences, around 83% of them singletons. The V end was cut by 2 bases, the J end by 4 bases, with 12 bases between. The CDR3 spans 13 residues. CDR1 and CDR2 from the germline V gene are SQVTM and ANQGSEA. Sequencing of TCR beta, carried out with a high-throughput approach, was applied to CD8+ and CD4+ T cells from the blood. Relapsing-remitting disease, either stable or active, was present in the treatment-naive patients who were the multiple sclerosis controls. The TEMRA cells underwent FACS enrichment, while the CD8+ and CD4+ T cells underwent negative isolation.

Sequenced sample: CD8+ T cells from PBMCs. This TCR derives from a human donor with multiple sclerosis. The rearrangement uses TRBV29-1 and TRBJ2-7; tentative D call: TRBD1 (6 bases). In nucleotides, the CDR3 is TGCAGCGTTGAAACAGGGAACGATTACGAGCAGTACTTC. Residues: CSVETGNDYEQYF.